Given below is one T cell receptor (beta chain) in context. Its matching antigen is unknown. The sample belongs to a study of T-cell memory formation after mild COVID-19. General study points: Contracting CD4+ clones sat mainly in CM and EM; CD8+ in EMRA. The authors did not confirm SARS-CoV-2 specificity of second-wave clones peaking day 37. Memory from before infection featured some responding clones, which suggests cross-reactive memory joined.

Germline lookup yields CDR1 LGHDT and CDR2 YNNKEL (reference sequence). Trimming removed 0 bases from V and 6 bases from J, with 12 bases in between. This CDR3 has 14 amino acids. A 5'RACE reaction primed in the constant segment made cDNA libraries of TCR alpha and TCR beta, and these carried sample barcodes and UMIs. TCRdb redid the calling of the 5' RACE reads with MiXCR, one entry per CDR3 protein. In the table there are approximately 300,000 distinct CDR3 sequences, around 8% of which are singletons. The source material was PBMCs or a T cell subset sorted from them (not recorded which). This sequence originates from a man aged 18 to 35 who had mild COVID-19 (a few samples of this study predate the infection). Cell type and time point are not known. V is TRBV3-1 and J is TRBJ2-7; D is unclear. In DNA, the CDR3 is TGTGCCAGCAGCCAAGATCGAGGCGGCCGCGAGCAGTACTTC. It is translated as CASSQDRGGREQYF.